This is a list of T cell receptor beta chains from one sample in a study of regulatory T cells in long-lasting Graves disease. TCRdb fed the multiplex PCR reads into MiXCR, producing one record per CDR3 protein. The sample lists around 480,000 distinct CDR3 sequences; 15% to 20% were seen once. These data also formed part of another study, on T cells in Graves' hyperthyroidism and ophthalmopathy.

Source: peripheral blood mononuclear cells (PBMCs), taken at new diagnosis, from a patient treated with antithyroid drugs. Receptors originate from a woman aged 40-60 years with Graves disease. The CDR3 runs from the conserved cysteine through the conserved F or W. The order of the fields is clone size, V gene, J gene, D gene, CDR3 length, CDR3 DNA, CDR3 protein. D genes are given only for firm matches. Size is stated for part of the rows, as once, few or many counts, or as a class when the clone is expanded.

many	TRBV6-5	TRBJ1-3	-	17	TGTGCCAGCAGTTACGATTCGGTTGACCACTCTGGAAACACCATATATTTT	CASSYDSVDHSGNTIYF
many	TRBV12-3/TRBV12-4	TRBJ2-1	-	15	TGTGCCAGCATCCTTGGGTCTCGGCGGTACAATGAGCAGTTCTTC	CASILGSRRYNEQFF
many	TRBV15	TRBJ1-3	-	15	TGTGCCACCAGCAGAGATGTAGGGACTGGAAACACCATATATTTT	CATSRDVGTGNTIYF
many	TRBV2	TRBJ2-5	TRBD2	15	TGTGCCAGCAGCTGGGGGAGGGCCTCGAGAGAGACCCAGTACTTC	CASSWGRASRETQYF
few	TRBV5-1	TRBJ2-3	-	16	TGCGCCAGCAGCTCCGGGGCAGTCACTAGCACAGATACGCAGTATTTT	CASSSGAVTSTDTQYF
few	TRBV6-1	TRBJ2-1	-	12	TGTGCCAGCAGTGAAGCGGTCAGGAGGGAGTTCTTC	CASSEAVRREFF
-	TRBV19	TRBJ1-1	TRBD1	14	TGTGCCAGTAGTACCCCGGGACAGACAATTCAAGCTTTCTTT	CASSTPGQTIQAFF
many	TRBV6-1	TRBJ1-1	TRBD1	14	TGTGCCAGCAGAGCAGGGGGGGGGGACACTGAAGCTTTCTTT	CASRAGGGDTEAFF
many	TRBV6-1	TRBJ1-1	TRBD1	14	TGTGCCAGCAGTCCCCGACAGGGAAACATTGAAGCTTTCTTT	CASSPRQGNIEAFF
-	TRBV29-1	TRBJ1-2	-	11	TGCAGCGTTCAGGAGTCCTATGGCTACACCTTC	CSVQESYGYTF
-	TRBV12-3/TRBV12-4	TRBJ2-3	-	13	TGTGCCAGCAGTTTATTGTACACAGATACGCAGTATTTT	CASSLLYTDTQYF
many	TRBV6-2/TRBV6-3	TRBJ2-3	TRBD1	17	TGTGCCAGCAGTGAAGCCTCCGGACAGGGAATAGGGGATACGCAGTATTTT	CASSEASGQGIGDTQYF
few	TRBV13	TRBJ1-2	TRBD1	14	TGTGCCAGCAGGACAACAGGGGTTCTTGATGGCTACACCTTC	CASRTTGVLDGYTF
many	TRBV12-3/TRBV12-4	TRBJ2-7	TRBD1	14	TGTGCCAGCAGTAAGGGGGACAGGTCCTACGAGCAGTACTTC	CASSKGDRSYEQYF
-	TRBV12-3/TRBV12-4	TRBJ2-5	TRBD1	15	TGTGCCAGCAGCCCCGGGACAGGGGGCGCGAATGCCCAGTACTTC	CASSPGTGGANAQYF
many	TRBV28	TRBJ1-1	-	12	TGTGCCAGCAGCTGGCGAAGGACTGAAGCTTTCTTT	CASSWRRTEAFF
few	TRBV29-1	TRBJ2-7	-	13	TGCAGCGTCGAGGGTCACAGATCCTACGAGCAGTACTTC	CSVEGHRSYEQYF
many	TRBV5-6	TRBJ1-5	-	14	TGTGCCAGCAGCTTGTTCGGTAGCAATCAGCCCCAGCATTTT	CASSLFGSNQPQHF
-	TRBV7-9	TRBJ1-3	-	16	TGTGCCAGCAGCTTAGAGGCAGTCCCCTCTGGAAACACCATATATTTT	CASSLEAVPSGNTIYF
many	TRBV12-3/TRBV12-4	TRBJ2-1	-	15	TGTGCCAGCAGTCCGTTCGAACAGGGTGTTGGTGAGCAGTTCTTC	CASSPFEQGVGEQFF
few	TRBV6-2/TRBV6-3	TRBJ2-7	-	13	TGTGCCAGCAGCGGACAGCGGGACTACGAGCAGTGCTTC	CASSGQRDYEQCF
many	TRBV20-1	TRBJ2-7	TRBD1	14	TGCAGTGCTAGACTCCGGGACAGGGGCTACGAGCAGTACTTC	CSARLRDRGYEQYF
many	TRBV11-3	TRBJ2-1	-	13	TGTGCCAGCAGCTTAGGGAGCCCCAATGAGCAGTTCTTC	CASSLGSPNEQFF
many	TRBV7-2	TRBJ1-2	TRBD1	16	TGTGCCAGCAGCTTTTACCAAGGACAGGGTCGGGATGGCTACACCTTC	CASSFYQGQGRDGYTF
-	TRBV6-1	TRBJ1-5	TRBD1	14	TGTGCCAGCAGTCCCGACAGGGGAATTTACGCCCAGCATTTT	CASSPDRGIYAQHF
many	TRBV7-9	TRBJ2-5	-	18	TGTGCCAGCAGGAAAGACGCGGGACAGCCGTGGGGGCGAGAGACCCAGTACTTC	CASRKDAGQPWGRETQYF
many	TRBV28	TRBJ1-6	-	18	TGTGCCAGCAGCCGCCCCACCGGACAGAGCTCCTATAATTCACCCCTCCACTTT	CASSRPTGQSSYNSPLHF
few	TRBV19	TRBJ2-7	-	14	TGTGCCAGTAGACCCCGCGGCAATTCCTACGAGCAGTACTTC	CASRPRGNSYEQYF
-	TRBV3-1	TRBJ2-3	-	14	TGTGCCAGCAGCCAAGAACTAGTCGGTGATACGCAGTATTTT	CASSQELVGDTQYF
-	TRBV19	TRBJ1-5	-	15	TGTGCCAGTAGTAGGAACGGGGGGACCAATCAGCCCCAGCATTTT	CASSRNGGTNQPQHF
many	TRBV3-1	TRBJ1-4	-	13	TGTGCCAGCAGCCAAGAGCAGGGTGAAAAACTGTTTTTT	CASSQEQGEKLFF
many	TRBV12-3/TRBV12-4	TRBJ1-5	-	15	TGTGCCAGCAGTTGGGGACGGAGGACGAATCAGCCCCAGCATTTT	CASSWGRRTNQPQHF
few	TRBV6-1	TRBJ1-5	TRBD1	14	TGTGCCAGCAGTGTAGAGACAGGGAATCAGCCCCAGCATTTT	CASSVETGNQPQHF
many	TRBV28	TRBJ1-2	-	12	TGTGCCAGCAGTCCCCCCTCGTCTCCTTTCACCTTC	CASSPPSSPFTF
many	TRBV2	TRBJ1-3	-	13	TGTGCCAGCAGCCCTGGGGTAGGGAACACCATATATTTT	CASSPGVGNTIYF
many	TRBV7-2	TRBJ2-5	-	12	TGTGCCAGCAGCCCCACAAGGGAGACCCAGTACTTC	CASSPTRETQYF
many	TRBV15	TRBJ1-5	TRBD1	20	TGTGCCACCAGCAGGGACAGGGCAGAGGAGGGAGTATTAACTAATCAGCCCCAGCATTTT	CATSRDRAEEGVLTNQPQHF
many	TRBV2	TRBJ2-7	TRBD2	11	TGTGCCAGCGCCGGGGGGTACGAGCAGTACTTC	CASAGGYEQYF
-	TRBV10-2	TRBJ1-2	-	15	TGCGCCAGCAGTGAGATCCCCGGAGGTTTATATGGCTACACCTTC	CASSEIPGGLYGYTF